Each of the 13 T cell receptor beta chains below was sequenced from the same sample in a study of CD8 T cells in ankylosing spondylitis. MiXCR was run by TCRdb on the 5' RACE reads, yielding one entry per CDR3 protein. In the table there are about 240,000 distinct CDR3 sequences, around 7.8% of which are singletons. The specimen was blood, either unsorted or a sorted T cell fraction (not recorded which). The receptors originated from a male donor with ankylosing spondylitis or in good health (not recorded which).

In this sample, this clonotype turned up many times. The rearrangement joins TRBV2 to TRBJ2-2; D is undetermined. Germline V lookup: CDR1 SNHLY, CDR2 FYNNEI. Between the trimmed V and J ends, which lost 0 bases and 1 base, there was a span of 9 bases. The CDR3 spans 16 residues. This CDR3 is CASSEADPVNTGELFF. CDR3 nucleotides: TGTGCCAGCAGTGAAGCGGATCCGGTGAACACCGGGGAGCTGTTTTTT.

The CDR3 sequence is CSASGRISGNTIYF. The DNA for the CDR3 is TGCAGTGCCTCGGGACGGATCTCTGGAAACACCATATATTTT. The gene calls are TRBV20-1 and TRBJ1-3; the D gene is possibly TRBD1 (5 bases). Between the trimmed V and J ends, which lost 6 bases and 0 bases, there was a span of 12 bases. This CDR3 has 14 amino acids. Per germline, CDR1 DFQATT and CDR2 SNEGSKA (reference sequence).

This clonotype was observed at least ten times. This sequence joins TRBV20-1 and TRBJ1-1; 7 bases match TRBD1. Trimming removed 3 bases from V and 2 bases from J; junction bases left unmatched: 6. Germline V gives CDR1 DFQATT, CDR2 SNEGSKA (reference sequence). The CDR3 has 14 residues. The CDR3 spells CSAREGAGNTEAFF. CDR3 nucleotides: TGCAGTGCTAGGGAGGGGGCGGGAAACACTGAAGCTTTCTTT.

This clonotype was recorded at least ten times. The chain has TRBV20-1 and TRBJ2-3, with 16 bases fitting TRBD2. Germline CDR1 DFQATT, CDR2 SNEGSKA (reference sequence). The V segment lost 4 bases and the J segment 7 bases; nucleotides outside the gene matches: 11. The CDR3 sequence is 17 residues long. The CDR3 DNA reads as TGCAGTGCTAACACCGGGACTAGCGGGGGGGGCTGGTATACGCAGTATTTT. Amino acids: CSANTGTSGGGWYTQYF.

This clonotype was picked up many times. The chain recombines TRBV6-1 with TRBJ1-6, with 7 positions matching TRBD1. J gave up 5 bases and V 3 bases, and 1 base lay outside the gene matches. The CDR3 is 14 residues long. Per the germline V gene, CDR1 is MNHNS and CDR2 is SASEGT. CDR3 coding DNA: TGTGCCAGCAGTGATGACAGGGATAATTCACCCCTCCACTTT. Translation gives CASSDDRDNSPLHF.

This clonotype showed up many times. J is TRBJ1-4 and V is TRBV27; D is ambiguous. The V end lost 2 bases, the J end lost 8 bases, and 15 bases lay between the germline ends. CDR3 length: 15 amino acids. The germline V gene has CDR1 MNHEY and CDR2 SMNVEV (reference sequence). CDR3 protein: CASSLKLAGWEKLFF. CDR3 bases: TGTGCCAGCAGTTTAAAGTTAGCGGGTTGGGAAAAACTGTTTTTT.

In this sample, this clonotype turned up many times. The V call is TRBV12-3 or TRBV12-4, the J call TRBJ2-2; tentative D call: TRBD1 (6 bases). There are 14 residues in the CDR3. Trimming pared 3 bases from V and 4 bases from J, leaving 9 bases between. CDR3 nucleotides: TGTGCCAGCAGTTTGTCAGGGGCCACCGGGGAGCTGTTTTTT. Its protein is CASSLSGATGELFF.

This clonotype was detected only a few times. The V and J genes are TRBV30 and TRBJ1-4, with 7 bases that match TRBD1. This CDR3 is built from 15 residues. Germline assignment: CDR1 GTSNPN and CDR2 SVGIG (reference sequence). V gave up 6 bases and J gave up 4 bases; unmatched junction bases: 11. The CDR3 loop reads CACQQGTAYNEKLFF. CDR3 coding DNA: TGTGCCTGCCAGCAGGGGACAGCCTATAATGAAAAACTGTTTTTT.

The table lists this clonotype with many counts. This rearrangement joins TRBV5-5 to TRBJ1-1, with a weak D call TRBD1 (5 bases). The CDR3 sequence is 15 residues long. The V end was cut by 2 bases, the J end by 5 bases, with 16 bases between. The germline CDR1 and CDR2 sequences are SGHKS and YYEKEE (reference sequence). The CDR3: CASSFRQGRETEAFF. CDR3 bases: TGTGCCAGCAGCTTTCGGCAGGGTCGGGAGACTGAAGCTTTCTTT.

This clonotype was seen many times. The chain joins TRBV11-3 to TRBJ2-1; a possible D gene is TRBD2 (6 bases). This CDR3 has 15 residues. Germline CDR1 SGHNT, CDR2 YENEEA. Trimming removed 5 bases at V and 0 bases at J, with 11 bases between. The CDR3 region is CASSPRDSSYNEQFF. For the CDR3, the DNA is TGTGCCAGCAGCCCCAGGGACTCCTCCTACAATGAGCAGTTCTTC. Full variable domain (rest looked up from reference TRBV11-3 and TRBJ2-1): EAGVVQSPRYKIIEKKQPVAFWCNPISGHNTLYWYLQNLGQGPELLIRYENEEAVDDSQLPKDRFSAERLKGVDSTLKIQPAELGDSAVYLCASSPRDSSYNEQFFGPGTRLTVL.

This clonotype was recorded at least ten times. The gene calls are TRBV5-1 and TRBJ2-3; 8 nucleotides align to TRBD2. Unmatched junction bases numbered 9, after V lost 5 bases and J lost 4 bases. This CDR3 contains 15 residues. Germline CDR1 and CDR2: SGHRS and YFSETQ. The DNA of the CDR3 is TGCGCCAGCAGACCAGACGGGGGGGCTTCAGATACGCAGTATTTT. Its protein is CASRPDGGASDTQYF. Full variable domain (missing parts from reference TRBV5-1 and TRBJ2-3): KAGVTQTPRYLIKTRGQQVTLSCSPISGHRSVSWYQQTPGQGLQFLFEYFSETQRNKGNFPGRFSGRQFSNSRSEMNVSTLELGDSALYLCASRPDGGASDTQYFGPGTRLTVL.

In this sample, this clonotype turned up many times. The chain recombines TRBV12-3 or TRBV12-4 with TRBJ2-2; TRBD1 matches at 9 bases. This CDR3 spans 15 amino acids. The V segment lost 7 bases and the J segment 4 bases; nucleotides outside the gene matches: 7. The CDR3 loop reads CASKPGTGRTGELFF. The CDR3 nucleotides read TGTGCCAGCAAACCCGGGACAGGGCGCACCGGGGAGCTGTTTTTT.

This clonotype was seen ten or more times. The rearrangement links TRBV20-1 to TRBJ2-3; 10 nucleotides align to TRBD2. The CDR3 loop spans 15 amino acids. J lost 2 bases, V lost 6 bases, and 8 bases had no gene match. Germline V lookup: CDR1 DFQATT, CDR2 SNEGSKA (reference sequence). Written as DNA, the CDR3 is TGCAGTGCCGGGGAACTAGCGGGACACACAGATACGCAGTATTTT. Translated, it gives CSAGELAGHTDTQYF.